The clone carrying this T cell receptor (beta chain) has a single count. Its target is not known. The data stem from a study of T cell repertoires in cytomegalovirus infection. Study in general: The public TCR beta signatures pointed to both CMV infection and matching HLA type. Findings of the study overall: Individuals carrying CMV plus the relevant HLA were identified by cumulative frequency of public TCR beta families.

Via MiXCR, TCRdb re-called the reads, giving one row per CDR3 protein. Of over 250,000 distinct CDR3 sequences detected, approximately 22% appear once; the ten largest clones hold roughly a fifth. The germline gives CDR1 DFQATT, CDR2 SNEGSKA (reference sequence). V was trimmed by 6 bases and J by 5 bases, leaving 7 bases between them. This CDR3 contains 10 residues. This rearrangement joins TRBV20-1 to TRBJ2-5; D unclear. Here the sequenced sample was cultured PBMCs, taken from culture after CMV antigen stimulation. The receptor's source is a human donor in good health (CMV status not recorded). Some clones in this sample may be carry-over from other donors' samples. CDR3 sequence reads: CSAQEETQYF. CDR3 nucleotide sequence: TGCAGTGCCCAAGAGGAGACCCAGTACTTC.